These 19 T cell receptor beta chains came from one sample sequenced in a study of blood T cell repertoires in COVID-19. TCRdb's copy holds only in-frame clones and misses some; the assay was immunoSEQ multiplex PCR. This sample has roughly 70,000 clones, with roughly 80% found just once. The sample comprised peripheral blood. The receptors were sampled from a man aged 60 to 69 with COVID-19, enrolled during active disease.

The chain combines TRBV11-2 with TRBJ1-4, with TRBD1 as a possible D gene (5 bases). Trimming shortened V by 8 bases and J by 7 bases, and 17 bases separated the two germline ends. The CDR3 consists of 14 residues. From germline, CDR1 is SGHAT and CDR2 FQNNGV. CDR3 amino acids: CASAPGGQGEKLFF. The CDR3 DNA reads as TGTGCCAGCGCCCCTGGTGGGCAGGGTGAAAAACTGTTTTTT. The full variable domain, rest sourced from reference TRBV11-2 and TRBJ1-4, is EAGVAQSPRYKIIEKRQSVAFWCNPISGHATLYWYQQILGQGPKLLIQFQNNGVVDDSQLPKDRFSAERLKGVDSTLKIQPAKLEDSAVYLCASAPGGQGEKLFFGSGTQLSVL.

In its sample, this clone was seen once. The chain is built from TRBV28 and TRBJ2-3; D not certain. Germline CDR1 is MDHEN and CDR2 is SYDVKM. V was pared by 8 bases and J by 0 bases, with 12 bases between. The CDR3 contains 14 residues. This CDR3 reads CASGRLSSTDTQYF. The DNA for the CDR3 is TGTGCCAGCGGCCGACTCTCTAGCACAGATACGCAGTATTTT.

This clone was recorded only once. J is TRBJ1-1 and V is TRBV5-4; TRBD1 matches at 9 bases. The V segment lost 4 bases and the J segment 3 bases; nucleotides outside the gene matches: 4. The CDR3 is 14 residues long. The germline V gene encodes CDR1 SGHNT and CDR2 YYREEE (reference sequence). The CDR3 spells CASSAGTGYTEAFF. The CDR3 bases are TGTGCCAGCAGCGCCGGGACAGGGTACACTGAAGCTTTCTTT.

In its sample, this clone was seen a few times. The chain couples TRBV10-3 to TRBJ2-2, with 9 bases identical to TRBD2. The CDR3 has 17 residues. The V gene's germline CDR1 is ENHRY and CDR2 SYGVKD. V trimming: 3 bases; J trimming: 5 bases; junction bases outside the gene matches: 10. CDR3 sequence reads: CAISDGSSGVGTGELFF. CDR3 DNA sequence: TGTGCCATCAGTGATGGATCTAGCGGGGTTGGGACCGGGGAGCTGTTTTTT.

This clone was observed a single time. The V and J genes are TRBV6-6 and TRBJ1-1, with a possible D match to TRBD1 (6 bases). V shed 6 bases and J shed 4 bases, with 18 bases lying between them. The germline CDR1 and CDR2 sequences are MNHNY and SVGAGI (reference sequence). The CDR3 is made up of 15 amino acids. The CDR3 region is CASSPQGGGGTEAFF. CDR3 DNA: TGTGCCAGCAGCCCACAGGGTGGTGGTGGCACTGAAGCTTTCTTT.

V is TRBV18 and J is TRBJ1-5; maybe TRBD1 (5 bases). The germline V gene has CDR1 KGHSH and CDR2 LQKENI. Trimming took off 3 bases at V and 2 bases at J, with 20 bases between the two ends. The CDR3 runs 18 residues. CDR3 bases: TGTGCCAGCTCACCCGGAGGGGCCGGGTCGATAGGCAATCAGCCCCAGCATTTT. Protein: CASSPGGAGSIGNQPQHF. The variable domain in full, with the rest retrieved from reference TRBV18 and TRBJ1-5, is NAGVMQNPRHLVRRRGQEARLRCSPMKGHSHVYWYRQLPEEGLKFMVYLQKENIIDESGMPKERFSAEFPKEGPSILRIQQVVRGDSAAYFCASSPGGAGSIGNQPQHFGDGTRLSIL.

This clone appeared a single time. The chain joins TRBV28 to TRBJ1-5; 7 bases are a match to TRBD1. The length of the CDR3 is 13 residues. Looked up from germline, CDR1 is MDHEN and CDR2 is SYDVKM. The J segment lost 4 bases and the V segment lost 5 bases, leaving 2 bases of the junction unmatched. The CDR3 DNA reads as TGTGCCAGCAGTGACAGGGTAAATCAGCCCCAGCATTTT. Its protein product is CASSDRVNQPQHF.

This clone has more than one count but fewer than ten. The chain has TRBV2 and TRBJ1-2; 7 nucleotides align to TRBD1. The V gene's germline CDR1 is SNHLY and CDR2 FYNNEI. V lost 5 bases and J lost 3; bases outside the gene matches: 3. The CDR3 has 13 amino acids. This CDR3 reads CASSYRGDYGYTF. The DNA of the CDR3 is TGTGCCAGCAGTTACAGGGGAGACTATGGCTACACCTTC.

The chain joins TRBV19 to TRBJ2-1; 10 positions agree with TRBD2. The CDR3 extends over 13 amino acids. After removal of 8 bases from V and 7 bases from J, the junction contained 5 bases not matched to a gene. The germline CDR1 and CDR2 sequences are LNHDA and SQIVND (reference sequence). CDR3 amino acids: CASGTSVRNEQFF. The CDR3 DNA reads TGTGCCAGTGGGACTAGCGTAAGGAATGAGCAGTTCTTC.

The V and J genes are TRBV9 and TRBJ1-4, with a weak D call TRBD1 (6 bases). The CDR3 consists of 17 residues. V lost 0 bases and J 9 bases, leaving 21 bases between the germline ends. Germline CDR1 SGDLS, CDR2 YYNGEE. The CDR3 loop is CASSVAPDTGTPQKLFF. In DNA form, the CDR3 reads TGTGCCAGCAGCGTAGCTCCCGATACCGGGACACCACAAAAACTGTTTTTT.

DNA of the CDR3: TGTGCTAGTGGTTCCCGACTAGTTTGGGAGACCCAGTACTTC. It specifies CASGSRLVWETQYF. The V and J genes are TRBV12-5 and TRBJ2-5; D is perhaps TRBD2 (6 bases). Germline CDR1 LGHNT, CDR2 FRNRAP. The CDR3 has 14 amino acids. Deletions cut 4 bases from V and 5 bases from J, with 14 bases between.

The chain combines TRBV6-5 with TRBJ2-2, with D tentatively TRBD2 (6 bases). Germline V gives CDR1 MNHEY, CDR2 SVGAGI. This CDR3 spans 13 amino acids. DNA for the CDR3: TGTGCTTCCGGGCGGGATAACACCGGGGAGCTGTTTTTT. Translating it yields CASGRDNTGELFF.

The CDR3 bases are TGTGCCAGCAGCGTAGGGGACAGGAACTACAATGAGCAGTTCTTC. It encodes CASSVGDRNYNEQFF. This chain joins TRBV9 and TRBJ2-1; TRBD1 matches 8 bases. The CDR3 totals 15 residues. CDR1 and CDR2 (germline): SGDLS, YYNGEE. Trimming at V came to 0 bases and at J to 3 bases, leaving 2 bases not matched to a gene.

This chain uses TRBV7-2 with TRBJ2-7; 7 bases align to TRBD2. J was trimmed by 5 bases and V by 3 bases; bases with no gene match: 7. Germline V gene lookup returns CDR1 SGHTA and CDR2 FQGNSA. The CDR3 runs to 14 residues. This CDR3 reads CASSFGGGPDEQYF. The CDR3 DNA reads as TGTGCCAGCAGCTTCGGGGGAGGGCCGGACGAGCAGTACTTC.

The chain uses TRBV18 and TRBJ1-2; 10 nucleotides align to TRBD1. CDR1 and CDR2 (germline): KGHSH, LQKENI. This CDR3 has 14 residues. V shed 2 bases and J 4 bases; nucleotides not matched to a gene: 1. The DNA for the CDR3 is TGTGCCAGCTCACCAGGGACAGGGGTCTATGGCTACACCTTC. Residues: CASSPGTGVYGYTF.

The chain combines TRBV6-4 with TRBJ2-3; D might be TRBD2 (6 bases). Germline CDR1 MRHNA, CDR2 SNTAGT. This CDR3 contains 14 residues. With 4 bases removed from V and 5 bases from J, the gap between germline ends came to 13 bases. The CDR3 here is CASSAVAGGDTQYF. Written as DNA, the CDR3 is TGTGCCAGCAGTGCTGTCGCCGGGGGAGATACGCAGTATTTT.

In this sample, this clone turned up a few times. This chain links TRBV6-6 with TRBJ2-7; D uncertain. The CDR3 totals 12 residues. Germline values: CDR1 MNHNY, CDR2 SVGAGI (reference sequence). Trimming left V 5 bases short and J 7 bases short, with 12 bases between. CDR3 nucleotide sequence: TGTGCCAGCAGTCCTTCTAATCGGGAGCAGTACTTC. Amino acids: CASSPSNREQYF.

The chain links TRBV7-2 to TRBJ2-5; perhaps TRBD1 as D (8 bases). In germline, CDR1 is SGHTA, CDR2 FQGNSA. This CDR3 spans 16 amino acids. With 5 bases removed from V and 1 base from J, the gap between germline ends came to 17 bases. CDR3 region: CASSQGQGGGQETQYF. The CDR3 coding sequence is TGTGCCAGCAGCCAAGGACAGGGAGGGGGCCAAGAGACCCAGTACTTC.

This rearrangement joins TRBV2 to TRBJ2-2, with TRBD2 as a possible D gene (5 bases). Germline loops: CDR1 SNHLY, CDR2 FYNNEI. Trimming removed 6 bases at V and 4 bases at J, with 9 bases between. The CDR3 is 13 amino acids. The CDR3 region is CASRRDFTGELFF. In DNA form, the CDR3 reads TGTGCCAGCAGGAGGGATTTCACCGGGGAGCTGTTTTTT.